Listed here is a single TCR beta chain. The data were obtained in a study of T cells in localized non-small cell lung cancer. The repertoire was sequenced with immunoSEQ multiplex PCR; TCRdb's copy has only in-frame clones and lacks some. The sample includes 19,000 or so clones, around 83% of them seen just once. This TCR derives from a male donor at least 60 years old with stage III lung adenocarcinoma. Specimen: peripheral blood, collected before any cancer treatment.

The CDR3 region is CASSLLSGTGISYEQYF. The CDR3 region has the DNA TGCGCCAGCAGTCTTTTATCCGGGACAGGGATCTCCTACGAGCAGTACTTC. This chain joins TRBV23-1 and TRBJ2-7, with 9 bases matching TRBD1. TRBV23-1 falls under the ORF class, with uncertain function. The CDR3 contains 17 residues. J gave up 0 bases and V 4 bases, and 10 bases lay outside the gene matches.